Each of the 8 T cell receptor beta chains below was sequenced from the same sample in a study of CD8 T cells in Susac syndrome. Reverse transcription of about 0.5 to 1 ug RNA used random hexamers. MiXCR, run by TCRdb on the immunoSEQ multiplex PCR reads, gives a single entry per CDR3 protein. This sample yields approximately 77,000 distinct CDR3 sequences, of which 90% to 95% are seen a single time; around 0.52% belongs to the top ten. Source material: CD4+ T cells from PBMCs. These receptors were obtained from a human donor with Susac syndrome.

This chain connects TRBV5-1 to TRBJ2-1, with TRBD1 matching 8 bases. The V and J ends lost 5 bases and 8 bases, in that order; junction bases with no gene match: 9. Germline CDR1 and CDR2: SGHRS and YFSETQ. This CDR3 has 14 amino acids. The CDR3 nucleotides read TGCGCCAGCAGGGAGACAGGGGTTAACTATGAGCAGTTCTTC. Translated, it gives CASRETGVNYEQFF.

CDR3 sequence: CASRFSGSSNNEQFF. The CDR3 nucleotides are TGCGCCAGCAGATTTAGCGGGAGCTCGAACAATGAGCAGTTCTTC. The chain combines TRBV10-2 with TRBJ2-1; 9 bases map to TRBD2. The CDR3 has 15 amino acids. V was pared by 6 bases and J by 5 bases, with 8 bases of the junction left unmatched. CDR1 and CDR2 from the germline V gene are WSHSY and SAAADI.

The chain carries TRBV10-3 and TRBJ1-2; tentatively, D is TRBD1 (5 bases). The CDR3 is 16 residues long. Germline CDR1 ENHRY, CDR2 SYGVKD. V gave up 0 bases and J gave up 3 bases, with 14 bases separating them. The CDR3 reads CAISESWSGRDYGYTF. CDR3 DNA: TGTGCCATCAGTGAGTCGTGGTCAGGGCGTGACTATGGCTACACCTTC.

CDR3 DNA sequence: TGTGCCAGCAGCTGGGCTAGCGATTACACCGGGGAGCTGTTTTTT. It codes for CASSWASDYTGELFF. The gene calls are TRBV7-8 and TRBJ2-2; weak D call: TRBD2 (6 bases). Germline CDR1 is SGHVS and CDR2 is FQNEAQ. There are 15 residues in the CDR3. V was pared by 4 bases and J by 3 bases, with 12 bases between.

This chain links TRBV20-1 with TRBJ1-5, with 10 positions matching TRBD1. Germline lookup yields CDR1 DFQATT and CDR2 SNEGSKA (reference sequence). There are 19 residues in the CDR3. J gave up 0 bases and V 1 base, and 12 bases lay outside the gene matches. As DNA, the CDR3 is TGCAGTGCTAGAGCTTGGGACAGGGGCCGATTCTATAGCAATCAGCCCCAGCATTTT. It translates to CSARAWDRGRFYSNQPQHF.

The table lists this clonotype with a count of one. The chain has TRBV6-4 and TRBJ1-5; tentatively, D is TRBD1 (5 bases). CDR1 MRHNA and CDR2 SNTAGT come from the germline V gene. This CDR3 is built from 16 residues. Trimming removed 0 bases at V and 7 bases at J, with 16 bases between. The CDR3, as DNA: TGTGCCAGCAGTGACTCGATAGTGGGACTTACCCAGCCCCAGCATTTT. Translation gives CASSDSIVGLTQPQHF.

The chain uses TRBV7-9 and TRBJ2-3; TRBD1 is a possible D gene (6 bases). V was pared by 5 bases and J by 4 bases, with 10 bases between. The germline gives CDR1 SEHNR, CDR2 FQNEAQ (reference sequence). CDR3 length: 13 residues. CDR3 nucleotides: TGTGCCAGCAGCCGAGGACAGCCAGATACGCAGTATTTT. Amino acid sequence: CASSRGQPDTQYF.

In this sample, this clonotype turned up once. J is TRBJ2-3 and V is TRBV5-1, with 12 bases fitting TRBD2. The CDR3 spans 17 residues. J lost 0 bases, V lost 4 bases, and 6 bases had no gene match. Germline V lookup: CDR1 SGHRS, CDR2 YFSETQ. The CDR3 nucleotides read TGCGCCAGCAGCATAGGACTAGCGGGGATCAGCACAGATACGCAGTATTTT. Translating it yields CASSIGLAGISTDTQYF.